Included here is one T cell receptor (beta chain) sequence, with context. This sample is drawn from a study of blood T cell repertoires in COVID-19. Assay used: immunoSEQ multiplex PCR; TCRdb lists only in-frame clones, some missing. Of some 260,000 clones in the sample, approximately 90% were seen once. The sequence derives from a woman aged 25-40 years with COVID-19, enrolled during active disease. Sequencing was done on a sample of peripheral blood.

Here the CDR3 reads CASSFPDRGGTEAFF. CDR3 nucleotide sequence: TGTGCCAGCAGTTTCCCGGACAGGGGGGGCACTGAAGCTTTCTTT. This chain links TRBV27 with TRBJ1-1; 10 positions match TRBD1. CDR3 length: 15 amino acids. Germline CDR1 reads MNHEY; CDR2 reads SMNVEV (reference sequence). The V and J ends lost 3 bases and 4 bases, in that order; junction bases with no gene match: 5.